This entry features one TCR beta chain sequence. This clone was counted a few times. Its antigen is still unknown. Base qualities are not recorded, but no much larger clone differs from it by a single base. The data originate from a study of beta chain features in type 1 diabetes (dated by TCRdb to 2016 to 2018). A note on the overall study: No differences in mean age, gender distribution, total cell number or subset yield were found between patients and healthy donors. A total of 90 million to 120 million sorted cells were examined across all samples, and a strong correlation was observed between cell number per subset and RNA yield. Regulatory and stem cell-like memory subsets were obtained from only 8 patients and about eight healthy donors, while naive and central memory subsets were obtained from all 30 or so donors. In the study, TCRB repertoires of sorted circulating CD4+ T cell subsets from recently diagnosed type 1 diabetes patients were compared with those of matched healthy donors. Study-level results and caveats: At VDJ recombination sites, patients with type 1 diabetes made fewer insertions and deleted more nucleotides, a pattern implying thymic rearrangement abnormalities. Only small numbers of individuals were included in the HLA sub-analyses, which left unresolved whether HLA type had any influence on TCRB rearrangement. Sequencing cDNA rather than genomic DNA could over-represent highly expressing activated cells, although activation and CD3 levels did not differ between groups. PCR may preferentially amplify shorter templates, but because patient and control samples were amplified and corrected together, any resulting skew would affect both groups equally. A moderate but significant shortening of TCRB CDR3 length was observed in type 1 diabetes patients in all four CD4+ subsets. The naive, central memory and regulatory TCRB repertoires appeared to resemble one another more closely among patients than among healthy donors.

Each donor gave one peripheral blood draw, averaging roughly 120 mL, which was collected into heparinised tubes. A BD FACSAria II was used to sort naive, central memory, regulatory and stem cell-like memory CD4+ T cells with a panel that included CD45RO, CCR7, CD25, CD127, CD95 and CD27. Purity was above 98% for every sorted population. PBMCs were isolated right away by Lymphoprep density gradient centrifugation and were stained directly, without culture. So that batch effects would be minimized, each experiment stained and sorted samples in pairs, pairing one healthy donor with one patient. The entire amount of isolated RNA was reverse transcribed using the High Capacity cDNA Reverse Transcription Kit, so the sequenced TCRB transcripts were expressed ones. Naive, central memory and regulatory T cell samples underwent deep immunoSEQ sequencing, averaging approximately 3.5 million total reads per sample. Sorted cells were lysed in RLT buffer, and RNA was extracted using DNase-treated RNeasy Micro or Mini kits according to cell number. To prevent cross-contamination, each cell subset was processed individually, whereas patient and healthy donor samples were processed jointly. The immunoSEQ multiplex PCR was used to amplify TCRB sequences from cDNA, generating 87-bp fragments that spanned the CDR3 region. Sequencing of the amplicons was performed on the Illumina HiSeq platform. The authors processed their data as follows. PCR bias was corrected computationally using synthetic template baselines, and reads within Hamming distance 2 were collapsed, with unmergeable singletons discarded. Reads were aligned to IMGT to assign V, D and J genes, CDR3 length, and insertions or deletions at six rearrangement sites. Within each subset, clonotype counts were normalized to sorted cell number, after which true diversity and Gini coefficients were computed with the tcR R package. The overlap coefficient, calculated on TCRB nucleotide sequences, was used to quantify repertoire sharing. What TCRdb holds here is the immuneACCESS table cut down to in-frame rearrangements. Part of the clones is not present; checked against another copy, under half of the missing clones reflect an unresolved V gene, and the others are unexplained. V and J calls plus clone size are reproduced from that table; the DNA served to infer D and trimming. The sample table contains 130,000 to 150,000 clones; only one count was recorded for about 13% of them. The ten biggest clones cover around 1.2% of the sample.

The sample taken for sequencing was central memory CD4+ T cells from blood. This receptor was identified in a man between 18 and 29 years old with type 1 diabetes.

The DNA is TGTGCCTGGAGTGTCGGACAGATCAATCAGCCCCAGCATTTT. This encodes CAWSVGQINQPQHF. The chain is made from TRBV30 and TRBJ1-5, and TRBD1 may be the D gene, going by 6 matching bases. Based on the germline V gene (reference sequence), the CDR1 and CDR2 sequences are GTSNPN and SVGIG. Reading from cysteine to phenylalanine, the CDR3 counts 14 amino acids. Of all the DNA, just the CDR3 is kept, 42 bases in frame from base 1. At the junction V is shortened by 0 bases and J by 3 bases, with 9 bases in between.